Listed here are 14 T cell receptor beta chains from one sample, sequenced in a study of cytomegalovirus exposure and HLA in healthy donors. PCR was performed using 60 Vbeta and 13 Jbeta primers. Repertoires were generated with immunoSEQ multiplex PCR, while TCRdb's copy carries only in-frame clones and drops some. Here the sample spans approximately 120,000 clones, 76% being singletons. Material: PBMCs. These receptors were obtained from a woman aged 40 to 50 in good health and CMV-seropositive.

The CDR3 here is CASSSTGSGGEQFF. The DNA of the CDR3 is TGTGCCAGCAGCTCGACAGGGTCGGGCGGTGAGCAGTTCTTC. This rearrangement joins TRBV11-2 to TRBJ2-1; 7 nucleotides line up with TRBD1. With 4 bases clipped from V and 9 bases from J, the junction kept 9 bases outside the gene matches. Germline V gene lookup returns CDR1 SGHAT and CDR2 FQNNGV. The CDR3 is 14 amino acids.

The V call is TRBV25-1, the J call TRBJ2-7; TRBD2 agrees at 8 bases. CDR1 and CDR2 from the germline V gene are MGHDK and SYGVNS. V lost 9 bases to trimming and J lost 6 bases; unmatched junction nucleotides: 7. The CDR3 is 12 residues long. CDR3 protein: CASRGGSFEQYF. CDR3 coding DNA: TGTGCCAGTCGGGGGGGATCGTTCGAGCAGTACTTC.

This clone showed up just a few times. J is TRBJ1-3 and V is TRBV4-1; the match to TRBD1 covers 9 bases. Germline values: CDR1 MGHRA, CDR2 YSYEKL. The CDR3 spans 17 residues. V was pared by 2 bases and J by 8 bases, with 13 bases of the junction left unmatched. CDR3 in amino acids: CASSQFLVQGARDTIYF. The CDR3 nucleotides are TGCGCCAGCAGCCAATTTCTTGTACAGGGGGCTAGAGACACCATATATTTT.

CDR3 protein: CASSFRRQETQYF. The CDR3 DNA reads TGTGCCAGCAGCTTCCGTCGCCAAGAGACCCAGTACTTC. V gene TRBV7-9 combines with J gene TRBJ2-5; D is unclear. The CDR3 covers 13 residues. Germline V gene sequence: CDR1 SEHNR, CDR2 FQNEAQ (reference sequence). Trimming stripped 3 bases from V and 1 base from J, with 6 bases between.

V usage is TRBV5-4 and J usage is TRBJ2-1; TRBD2 matches at 15 bases. There are 14 residues in the CDR3. Germline CDR1 is SGHNT and CDR2 is YYREEE (reference sequence). V trimming: 4 bases; J trimming: 10 bases; junction bases outside the gene matches: 3. In DNA form, the CDR3 reads TGTGCCAGCAGCCTAGGGACTAGCGGGGGGGAGCAGTTCTTC. The encoded protein is CASSLGTSGGEQFF.

A single count supports this clone. The rearrangement joins TRBV2 to TRBJ1-2; D is perhaps TRBD1 (5 bases). The CDR3 length is 13 residues. The germline V gene encodes CDR1 SNHLY and CDR2 FYNNEI. Trimming removed 4 bases from V and 7 bases from J, with 13 bases in between. The CDR3 protein is CASSVTGVVGYTF. Here the CDR3 DNA reads TGTGCCAGCAGTGTAACGGGGGTGGTTGGCTACACCTTC.

This clone appeared a few times. This chain connects TRBV7-2 to TRBJ2-3; TRBD2 aligns across 8 bases. In germline, CDR1 is SGHTA, CDR2 FQGNSA. The CDR3 runs 17 residues. The trim removed 5 bases at V and 1 base at J, leaving 11 bases unmatched. The CDR3 nucleotides read TGTGCCAGCAGCCCTTCAGCGGGGGCGGGTGGCACAGATACGCAGTATTTT. The encoded protein is CASSPSAGAGGTDTQYF.

This clone was seen a single time. The chain links TRBV5-1 to TRBJ2-2; 9 bases are shared with TRBD1. The germline V gene has CDR1 SGHRS and CDR2 YFSETQ. CDR3 length: 15 amino acids. Losses at the gene ends were 2 bases for V and 5 bases for J; bases not matched to a gene: 4. The CDR3 protein is CASSLRTGDTGELFF. The CDR3, as DNA: TGCGCCAGCAGCTTACGGACAGGGGATACCGGGGAGCTGTTTTTT.

The gene calls are TRBV10-3 and TRBJ2-6, with 9 nucleotides matching TRBD1. The CDR3 consists of 18 residues. CDR1 and CDR2 (germline): ENHRY, SYGVKD. Losses at the gene ends were 3 bases for V and 2 bases for J; bases not matched to a gene: 8. The CDR3 loop reads CAISEHRGPRAGANVLTF. DNA of the CDR3: TGTGCCATCAGTGAACACAGGGGGCCTAGAGCTGGGGCCAACGTCCTGACTTTC.

This sequence joins TRBV9 and TRBJ1-2; possible D gene TRBD1, 5 bases. Germline assignment: CDR1 SGDLS and CDR2 YYNGEE. The V end lost 4 bases, the J end lost 7 bases, and 8 bases lay between the germline ends. This CDR3 contains 11 residues. CDR3 region: CASSSDSGYTF. The CDR3 coding sequence is TGTGCCAGCAGCAGTGACAGTGGCTACACCTTC.

This clone was observed a few times. V gene TRBV7-9 combines with J gene TRBJ1-1, with 8 positions matching TRBD1. The germline V gene encodes CDR1 SEHNR and CDR2 FQNEAQ (reference sequence). CDR3 length: 13 amino acids. J was trimmed by 6 bases and V by 7 bases; bases with no gene match: 7. Here the CDR3 reads CASIRQGSAEAFF. CDR3 coding DNA: TGTGCCAGCATAAGACAGGGGTCGGCTGAAGCTTTCTTT.

The CDR3 region is CASSQAPLLLTEAFF. CDR3 DNA: TGCGCCAGCAGCCAAGCCCCGTTACTTCTCACTGAAGCTTTCTTT. V is TRBV4-1 and J is TRBJ1-1; D ambiguous. The CDR3 is 15 amino acids. V lost 1 base and J lost 4, with 13 bases in between. CDR1 MGHRA and CDR2 YSYEKL come from the germline V gene.

This sequence joins TRBV13 and TRBJ2-5, with 9 bases lining up with TRBD2. The CDR3 is 16 amino acids. After removal of 0 bases from V and 5 bases from J, the junction contained 7 bases not matched to a gene. Germline-derived CDR1 and CDR2 are PRHDT and FYEKMQ (reference sequence). Here the CDR3 reads CASSLGLRGGSETQYF. CDR3 in DNA: TGTGCCAGCAGCTTAGGCCTGCGGGGGGGGTCGGAGACCCAGTACTTC.

V usage is TRBV5-1 and J usage is TRBJ1-2, with 8 bases identical to TRBD1. CDR1 and CDR2 from the germline V gene are SGHRS and YFSETQ. V shed 4 bases, J shed 4 bases, and the junction held 6 bases outside the gene matches. The CDR3 extends over 14 amino acids. The CDR3 nucleotides are TGCGCCAGCAGCCTACAGGGGGGGGGCTATGGCTACACCTTC. This translates into CASSLQGGGYGYTF.